A single sample gave rise to the 10 T cell receptor beta chains below, sequenced in a study of blood T cell repertoires in COVID-19 (dated by TCRdb to 2019 to 2021). Receptor amplification or capture employed the immunoSEQ multiplex PCR assay. Sourced from immuneACCESS, this table was stored by TCRdb with only in-frame sequences that have V and J called. A share of the clones is absent; for the studies checked, an unresolved V gene accounts for under half, and the remainder has no known explanation. This sample gives about 73,000 clones in total; 90% of them show up just once. Less than 6.5% of the sample is held by the ten biggest clonotypes. The specimen was peripheral blood. These receptors were obtained from a woman aged 18 to 35 with acute or convalescent COVID-19.

This clone was counted a few times. The chain employs TRBV19 and TRBJ1-6, with 8 nucleotides matching TRBD1. The germline V gene encodes CDR1 LNHDA and CDR2 SQIVND (reference sequence). Unmatched junction bases numbered 22, after V lost 6 bases and J lost 9 bases. CDR3 size: 19 residues. The CDR3 sequence: CASSPFRDRTLEGISPLHF. CDR3 DNA: TGTGCCAGTAGCCCTTTCCGGGACAGGACGTTAGAGGGGATTTCACCCCTCCACTTT.

The chain is built from TRBV28 and TRBJ1-4; no clear D gene. The germline V gene encodes CDR1 MDHEN and CDR2 SYDVKM. Trimming left V 6 bases short and J 5 bases short, with 13 bases between. The CDR3 length is 14 residues. DNA of the CDR3: TGTGCCAGCAGCCTAACTAGCGGGAATGAAAAACTGTTTTTT. Its translation: CASSLTSGNEKLFF.

The chain carries TRBV18 and TRBJ2-2, with 10 bases aligning to TRBD2. The ends lost 4 bases at V and 2 bases at J; junction bases unmatched: 4. Per germline, CDR1 KGHSH and CDR2 LQKENI. CDR3 length: 16 residues. For the CDR3, the DNA is TGTGCCAGCTCACGGCTAGCGGGGGTTAACACCGGGGAGCTGTTTTTT. It encodes CASSRLAGVNTGELFF.

V is TRBV12-3 or TRBV12-4 and J is TRBJ1-1; D might be TRBD1 (5 bases). The CDR3 extends over 12 amino acids. Trimming cost V 6 bases and J 10 bases, with 15 bases left between them. In DNA form, the CDR3 reads TGTGCCAGCAGCATCGGGGGGGGAGCAGCTTTCTTT. Translating gives CASSIGGGAAFF.

The chain uses TRBV30 and TRBJ2-2, with 9 positions matching TRBD2. V lost 7 bases and J lost 6; bases outside the gene matches: 15. The V gene's germline CDR1 is GTSNPN and CDR2 SVGIG (reference sequence). This CDR3 spans 16 amino acids. The chain's CDR3 is CASLEYAGGPPGELFF. CDR3 sequence (DNA): TGTGCCTCCCTGGAATATGCGGGGGGGCCTCCCGGGGAGCTGTTTTTT.

The rearrangement links TRBV18 to TRBJ2-7; maybe TRBD2 (6 bases). Trimming removed 6 bases at V and 4 bases at J, with 19 bases between. Germline V CDR1 and CDR2: KGHSH, LQKENI. The CDR3 is 15 amino acids. CDR3 protein: CASSSRGGRNYEQYF. The CDR3 DNA sequence: TGTGCCAGCTCCTCCCGGGGTGGGAGGAATTACGAGCAGTACTTC.

The genes are TRBV19 and TRBJ1-5; no definite D call. Germline lookup yields CDR1 LNHDA and CDR2 SQIVND (reference sequence). The CDR3 runs to 17 residues. V was shortened by 5 bases and J by 0 bases, with 17 bases between the two germline ends. DNA for the CDR3: TGTGCCAGTAGTGTACTATCCCGGAGTCATAGCAATCAGCCCCAGCATTTT. Protein sequence: CASSVLSRSHSNQPQHF.

The chain carries TRBV9 and TRBJ1-1, with D possibly TRBD1 on 6 matching bases. This CDR3 comprises 16 residues. The germline V and J ends were trimmed by 3 bases and 1 base, with 16 bases remaining between them. Germline V lookup: CDR1 SGDLS, CDR2 YYNGEE. The CDR3 sequence: CASSGVLGTKNTEAFF. CDR3 DNA: TGTGCCAGCAGCGGCGTTTTAGGGACAAAGAACACTGAAGCTTTCTTT.

CDR3 residues: CASSLGGGEAPQHF. In DNA, the CDR3 is TGTGCCAGCAGCTTAGGGGGGGGAGAGGCGCCCCAGCATTTT. The chain is built from TRBV7-2 and TRBJ1-5; a possible D gene is TRBD1 (5 bases). This CDR3 is built from 14 residues. Germline assignment: CDR1 SGHTA and CDR2 FQGNSA. The V gene lost 1 base and the J gene lost 9 bases, with 13 bases spanning the gap.

The V call is TRBV9, the J call TRBJ2-7, with TRBD2 identical over 9 bases. The V gene's germline CDR1 is SGDLS and CDR2 YYNGEE. V trimming: 4 bases; J trimming: 1 base; junction bases outside the gene matches: 6. CDR3 length: 15 residues. The CDR3 DNA sequence: TGTGCCAGCAGCCCTCGGACTAGCGCGTCCTACGAGCAGTACTTC. Translated: CASSPRTSASYEQYF.